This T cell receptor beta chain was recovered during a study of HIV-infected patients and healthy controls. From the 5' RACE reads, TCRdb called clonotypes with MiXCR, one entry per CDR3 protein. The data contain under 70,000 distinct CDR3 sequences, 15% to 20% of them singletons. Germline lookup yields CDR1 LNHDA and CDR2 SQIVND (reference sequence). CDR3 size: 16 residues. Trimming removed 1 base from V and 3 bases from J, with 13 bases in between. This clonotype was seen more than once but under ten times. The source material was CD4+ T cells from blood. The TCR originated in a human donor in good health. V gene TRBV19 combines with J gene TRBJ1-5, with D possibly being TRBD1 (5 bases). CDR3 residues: CASSIVGGAANQPQHF. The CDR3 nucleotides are TGTGCCAGTAGTATAGTGGGGGGTGCAGCCAATCAGCCCCAGCATTTT.